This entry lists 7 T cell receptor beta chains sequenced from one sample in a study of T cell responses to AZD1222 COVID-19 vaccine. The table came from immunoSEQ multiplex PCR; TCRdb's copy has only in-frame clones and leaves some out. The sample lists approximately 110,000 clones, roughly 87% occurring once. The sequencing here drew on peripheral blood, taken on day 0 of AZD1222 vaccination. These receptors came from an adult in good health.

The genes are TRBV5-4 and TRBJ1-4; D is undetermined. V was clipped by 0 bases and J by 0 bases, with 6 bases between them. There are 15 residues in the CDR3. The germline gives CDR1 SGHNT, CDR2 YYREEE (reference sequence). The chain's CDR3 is CASSLGGTTNEKLFF. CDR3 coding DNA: TGTGCCAGCAGCTTGGGCGGGACAACTAATGAAAAACTGTTTTTT.

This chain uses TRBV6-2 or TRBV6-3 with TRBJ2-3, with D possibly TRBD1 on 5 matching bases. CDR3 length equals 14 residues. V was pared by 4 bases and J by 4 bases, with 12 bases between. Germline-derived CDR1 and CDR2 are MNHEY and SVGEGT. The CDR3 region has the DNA TGTGCCAGCAGTTTAGGCCAGGGTCCAGATACGCAGTATTTT. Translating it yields CASSLGQGPDTQYF.

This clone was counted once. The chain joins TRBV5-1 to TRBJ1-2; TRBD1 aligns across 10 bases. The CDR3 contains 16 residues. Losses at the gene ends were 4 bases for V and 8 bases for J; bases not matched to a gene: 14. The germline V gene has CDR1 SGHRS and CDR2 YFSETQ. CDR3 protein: CASSLTGGAAKAGYTF. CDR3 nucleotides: TGCGCCAGCAGCCTGACAGGGGGCGCAGCTAAGGCGGGCTACACCTTC.

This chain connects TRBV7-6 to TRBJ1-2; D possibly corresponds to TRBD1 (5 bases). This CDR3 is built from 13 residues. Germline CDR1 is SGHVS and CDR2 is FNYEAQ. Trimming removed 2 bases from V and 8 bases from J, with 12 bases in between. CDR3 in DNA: TGTGCCAGCAGCTTATCGAGACAGTCCGGCTACACCTTC. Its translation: CASSLSRQSGYTF. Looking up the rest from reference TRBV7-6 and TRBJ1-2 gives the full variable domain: GAGVSQSPRYKVTKRGQDVALRCDPISGHVSLYWYRQALGQGPEFLTYFNYEAQQDKSGLPNDRFSAERPEGSISTLTIQRTEQRDSAMYRCASSLSRQSGYTFGSGTRLTVV.

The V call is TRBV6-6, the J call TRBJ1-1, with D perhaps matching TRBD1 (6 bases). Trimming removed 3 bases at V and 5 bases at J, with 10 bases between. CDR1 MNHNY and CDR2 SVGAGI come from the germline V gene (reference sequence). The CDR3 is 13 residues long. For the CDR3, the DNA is TGTGCCAGCAGTTATGGGGGCAAGACTGAAGCTTTCTTT. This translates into CASSYGGKTEAFF.

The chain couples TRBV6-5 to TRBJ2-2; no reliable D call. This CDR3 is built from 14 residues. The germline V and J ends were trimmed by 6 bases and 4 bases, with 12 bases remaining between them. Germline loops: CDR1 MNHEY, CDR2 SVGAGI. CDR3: CASSPPHSTGELFF. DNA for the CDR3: TGTGCCAGCAGCCCACCCCACAGCACCGGGGAGCTGTTTTTT.

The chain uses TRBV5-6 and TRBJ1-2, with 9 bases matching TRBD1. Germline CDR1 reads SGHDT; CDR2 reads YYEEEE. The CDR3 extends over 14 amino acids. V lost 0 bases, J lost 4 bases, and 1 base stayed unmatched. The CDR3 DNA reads TGTGCCAGCAGCTTGGGACAGGGGGTCTATGGCTACACCTTC. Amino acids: CASSLGQGVYGYTF.